This TCR beta chain was identified during a study of blood T cell repertoires in COVID-19. About the research overall: Sites across the United States, Italy and Spain contributed samples from acute and convalescent COVID-19. Sources were T cells, B-cell-depleted T cells, or PBMCs; the material itself was cDNA or gDNA.

Methods used by the authors: Reference gene primer amplification in the assay estimated nucleated cell counts. Sequencing used immunoSEQ multiplex PCR; TCRdb keeps in-frame clones, though not all of them. V and J calls and clone size are as listed in that table; D and trimming were resolved from the DNA. Found here are approximately 360,000 clones, about 90% of them singletons; the top ten hold more than 0.95%. Germline V gives CDR1 LGHDT, CDR2 YNNKEL (reference sequence). Trimming cost V 3 bases and J 8 bases; bases outside gene matches: 1. CDR3 length: 13 amino acids. The rearrangement links TRBV3-1 (or the pseudogene TRBV3-2) to TRBJ1-4; 9 nucleotides align to TRBD1. This clonotype was sampled from a man in his forties with acute or convalescent COVID-19. The specimen was peripheral blood. CDR3 in DNA: TGTGCCAGCAGCCAGGACAGGGGCGAAAAACTGTTTTTT. Residues: CASSQDRGEKLFF.